Following are 8 T cell receptor beta chains from one sample sequenced in a study of T cell responses to AZD1222 COVID-19 vaccine. Measured with immunoSEQ multiplex PCR; TCRdb has only the in-frame clones, and not every one. The sample comprises 180,000 or so clones, about 88% of which are singletons, and 25% to 30% rests with the top ten. The sample consisted of peripheral blood, taken 28 days after the second AZD1222 dose. The origin of the receptors is an adult who received the AZD1222 COVID-19 vaccine.

This clone has a handful of counts. The chain carries TRBV5-1 and TRBJ1-5, with D unresolved. Trimming removed 3 bases at V and 2 bases at J, with 15 bases between. CDR1 is SGHRS, CDR2 YFSETQ, per germline. The CDR3 runs to 16 residues. The CDR3 reads CASSWGESGGNQPQHF. The CDR3 coding sequence is TGCGCCAGCAGCTGGGGAGAATCCGGCGGCAATCAGCCCCAGCATTTT.

V is TRBV7-9 and J is TRBJ2-3; D is unresolved. There are 13 residues in the CDR3. CDR1 is SEHNR, CDR2 FQNEAQ, per germline (reference sequence). Trimming shortened V by 1 base and J by 4 bases, and 6 bases separated the two germline ends. The CDR3 DNA reads TGTGCCAGCAGCTTAGGGTTTCCAGATACGCAGTATTTT. Protein: CASSLGFPDTQYF.

This chain uses TRBV2 with TRBJ2-5; TRBD1 or TRBD2 may be the D gene (5 bases each). There are 11 residues in the CDR3. Germline V gene lookup returns CDR1 SNHLY and CDR2 FYNNEI. V was clipped by 1 base and J by 9 bases, with 6 bases between them. CDR3 in amino acids: CASSEGGPQYF. The CDR3 bases are TGTGCCAGCAGTGAAGGGGGACCCCAGTACTTC.

CDR3 coding DNA: TGTGCCAGCAGCGACTGGACTAGCGCGAATTACGAGCAGTACTTC. Translation: CASSDWTSANYEQYF. This sequence joins TRBV14 and TRBJ2-7; 9 bases line up with TRBD2. CDR1 is SGHDN and CDR2 is FVKESK in the germline V gene. This CDR3 spans 15 amino acids. V shed 5 bases, J shed 4 bases, and the junction held 9 bases outside the gene matches.

The genes are TRBV3-1 (or the pseudogene TRBV3-2) and TRBJ2-2; D is uncertain. The ends were cut back, 1 base at V and 7 bases at J, with 7 bases in the middle. CDR1 and CDR2 from the germline V gene are LGHDT and YNNKEL (reference sequence). This CDR3 is built from 13 residues. CDR3: CASSQGRYGELFF. In DNA, the CDR3 is TGTGCCAGCAGCCAAGGCCGGTACGGGGAGCTGTTTTTT.

The chain has TRBV9 and TRBJ2-1; weak D call: TRBD2 (5 bases). The CDR3 sequence is 14 residues long. The V end lost 5 bases, the J end lost 9 bases, and 18 bases lay between the germline ends. From germline, CDR1 is SGDLS and CDR2 YYNGEE. CDR3 sequence: CASSRRSLAGEQFF. Written as DNA, the CDR3 is TGTGCCAGCAGTCGTAGGTCCCTAGCAGGTGAGCAGTTCTTC.

The gene calls are TRBV3-1 (or the pseudogene TRBV3-2) and TRBJ2-3; 13 bases line up with TRBD2. Germline V gene lookup returns CDR1 LGHDT and CDR2 YNNKEL (reference sequence). The J segment lost 5 bases and the V segment lost 4 bases, leaving 3 bases of the junction unmatched. The CDR3 is 15 amino acids. Here the CDR3 DNA reads TGTGCCAGCAGCCCCCGACTAGCGGGAGGAGATACGCAGTATTTT. As protein: CASSPRLAGGDTQYF.

This chain links TRBV19 with TRBJ1-5; D is undetermined. Trimming pared 6 bases from V and 3 bases from J, leaving 9 bases between. The germline V gene has CDR1 LNHDA and CDR2 SQIVND (reference sequence). CDR3 length equals 13 residues. The CDR3 region has the DNA TGTGCCAGTAGACCCGTCGCCAATCAGCCCCAGCATTTT. Protein: CASRPVANQPQHF. Based on the CDR3 plus reference TRBV19 and TRBJ1-5, the full variable domain is DGGITQSPKYLFRKEGQNVTLSCEQNLNHDAMYWYRQDPGQGLRLIYYSQIVNDFQKGDIAEGYSVSREKKESFPLTVTSAQKNPTAFYLCASRPVANQPQHFGDGTRLSIL.